These 22 T cell receptor beta chains were sequenced from one sample in a study of OX40 agonist ivuxolimab in advanced cancers. TCRdb's table, derived via immunoSEQ multiplex PCR, lists solely in-frame clones and lacks some. The data show about 45,000 clones, roughly four fifths seen once. The sequences come from CD4+ or CD8+ T cells sorted from blood, collected in a trial of the OX40 agonist ivuxolimab. The receptor source for this set is an adult with an advanced solid tumor such as melanoma, head and neck, liver or kidney cancer.

The rearrangement uses TRBV19 and TRBJ2-2, with D possibly matching TRBD2 (5 bases). V lost 10 bases and J 6 bases, leaving 18 bases between the germline ends. The CDR3 is made up of 14 amino acids. Germline V gives CDR1 LNHDA, CDR2 SQIVND (reference sequence). CDR3 region: CAIAPLNGAGELFF. The CDR3 bases are TGTGCCATAGCCCCCCTAAACGGGGCCGGGGAGCTGTTTTTT.

CDR3 residues: CASSETYSYNSPLHF. CDR3 in DNA: TGTGCCAGCAGTGAAACATACTCCTATAATTCACCCCTCCACTTT. The rearrangement uses TRBV2 and TRBJ1-6, with no clear D. This CDR3 comprises 15 residues. V gave up 2 bases and J gave up 0 bases, with 5 bases separating them. Germline lookup yields CDR1 SNHLY and CDR2 FYNNEI.

The J gene is TRBJ2-3, the V gene TRBV30; 10 nucleotides agree with TRBD2. Germline CDR1 reads GTSNPN; CDR2 reads SVGIG (reference sequence). This CDR3 is 14 amino acids long. The V and J ends lost 4 bases and 5 bases, in that order; junction bases with no gene match: 6. CDR3 coding DNA: TGTGCCTGGAAATACGGACTAGCGGTAGATACGCAGTATTTT. Translation gives CAWKYGLAVDTQYF.

The V and J genes are TRBV6-5 and TRBJ1-2, with D tentatively TRBD1 (5 bases). Germline V gene lookup returns CDR1 MNHEY and CDR2 SVGAGI. Trimming left V 6 bases short and J 5 bases short, with 16 bases between. The CDR3 is 14 residues long. Here the CDR3 reads CASSSSLGGYGYTF. CDR3 nucleotides: TGTGCCAGCAGCTCCAGCCTCGGGGGGTATGGCTACACCTTC.

The chain combines TRBV5-6 with TRBJ2-7; 10 nucleotides match TRBD1. The germline V gene has CDR1 SGHDT and CDR2 YYEEEE. V was pared by 4 bases and J by 2 bases, with 9 bases of the junction left unmatched. This CDR3 spans 16 amino acids. DNA for the CDR3: TGTGCCAGCAGCCCGAAAGGACAGGGGGTGGCCTACGAGCAGTACTTC. Encoded protein: CASSPKGQGVAYEQYF. Using reference TRBV5-6 and TRBJ2-7 for the parts outside the CDR3, the full variable domain is DAGVTQSPTHLIKTRGQQVTLRCSPKSGHDTVSWYQQALGQGPQFIFQYYEEEERQRGNFPDRFSGHQFPNYSSELNVNALLLGDSALYLCASSPKGQGVAYEQYFGPGTRLTVT.

This clone showed up just a few times. The rearrangement links TRBV6-6 to TRBJ2-1; D gene unclear. Between the trimmed V and J ends, which lost 0 bases and 3 bases, there was a span of 6 bases. The germline gives CDR1 MNHNY, CDR2 SVGAGI (reference sequence). The CDR3 is 14 residues long. In nucleotides, the CDR3 is TGTGCCAGCAGTTACTCGCGCAGCTACAATGAGCAGTTCTTC. It specifies CASSYSRSYNEQFF.

The rearrangement joins TRBV30 to TRBJ1-6; 8 bases line up with TRBD1. The CDR3 runs 15 residues. Unmatched junction bases numbered 6, after V lost 3 bases and J lost 5 bases. Germline loops: CDR1 GTSNPN, CDR2 SVGIG (reference sequence). In nucleotides, the CDR3 is TGTGCCTGGAGAGGCCAGGGGGCAGATAATTCACCCCTCCACTTT. This translates into CAWRGQGADNSPLHF.

Only a few counts were recorded for this clone. V gene TRBV19 combines with J gene TRBJ2-1, with 9 positions matching TRBD1. V was clipped by 8 bases and J by 7 bases; unmatched bases: 6. The CDR3 length is 13 residues. Germline CDR1 and CDR2: LNHDA and SQIVND (reference sequence). The CDR3 coding sequence is TGTGCCAGTGGACACGGGACAGGGAATGAGCAGTTCTTC. Translated, it gives CASGHGTGNEQFF.

This clone is a singleton in its sample. J is TRBJ2-7 and V is TRBV4-2; unclear D gene. Trimming removed 4 bases from V and 2 bases from J, with 12 bases in between. Germline lookup yields CDR1 LGHNA and CDR2 YNFKEQ. This CDR3 has 14 amino acids. CDR3 loop: CASSPPLPTYEQYF. The CDR3 region has the DNA TGTGCCAGCAGCCCCCCCCTCCCCACCTACGAGCAGTACTTC.

This rearrangement joins TRBV5-8 to TRBJ1-5; D might be TRBD1 (5 bases). In germline, CDR1 is SGHTS, CDR2 YDEGEE. This CDR3 is built from 15 residues. V lost 2 bases to trimming and J lost 2 bases, with 11 bases between them. As DNA, the CDR3 is TGTGCCAGCAGCTTCGGGGGGATTCGCAATCAGCCCCAGCATTTT. As protein: CASSFGGIRNQPQHF.

This clone is medium-sized in the sample. V is TRBV4-2 and J is TRBJ2-3; D is uncertain. V shed 0 bases and J shed 3 bases, with 7 bases lying between them. The CDR3 runs to 14 residues. Germline-derived CDR1 and CDR2 are LGHNA and YNFKEQ. The CDR3 loop reads CASSQDSRTDTQYF. CDR3 bases: TGTGCCAGCAGCCAAGATTCGAGGACAGATACGCAGTATTTT.

V and J are TRBV7-9 and TRBJ2-7; 8 positions agree with TRBD1. Unmatched junction bases numbered 5, after V lost 2 bases and J lost 2 bases. The CDR3 is made up of 15 amino acids. Germline V gene lookup returns CDR1 SEHNR and CDR2 FQNEAQ (reference sequence). CDR3 amino acids: CASSLWGTGPYEQYF. DNA for the CDR3: TGTGCCAGCAGCTTATGGGGGACAGGCCCCTACGAGCAGTACTTC.

The chain couples TRBV7-2 to TRBJ2-7, with D perhaps being TRBD1 or TRBD2 (5 bases each). V lost 8 bases to trimming and J lost 4 bases, with 12 bases between them. Germline V gives CDR1 SGHTA, CDR2 FQGNSA. There are 12 residues in the CDR3. The CDR3, as DNA: TGTGCCAGCGGGACGGGGCGGTACGAGCAGTACTTC. Residues: CASGTGRYEQYF. The full variable domain, in which reference TRBV7-2 and TRBJ2-7 provide the parts outside the CDR3, is GAGVSQSPSNKVTEKGKDVELRCDPISGHTALYWYRQSLGQGLEFLIYFQGNSAPDKSGLPSDRFSAERTGGSVSTLTIQRTQQEDSAVYLCASGTGRYEQYFGPGTRLTVT.

CDR3 DNA sequence: TGTGCCAGCAGTTTATTAATGGAGTTGGGGTCCGCGAGGGAGCAGTACTTC. Encoded protein: CASSLLMELGSAREQYF. This chain links TRBV28 with TRBJ2-7; D is unclear. Germline lookup yields CDR1 MDHEN and CDR2 SYDVKM. The CDR3 totals 17 residues. V lost 1 base to trimming and J lost 7 bases, with 23 bases between them. The entire variable domain, with the rest obtained from reference TRBV28 and TRBJ2-7, is as follows: DVKVTQSSRYLVKRTGEKVFLECVQDMDHENMFWYRQDPGLGLRLIYFSYDVKMKEKGDIPEGYSVSREKKERFSLILESASTNQTSMYLCASSLLMELGSAREQYFGPGTRLTVT.

This chain joins TRBV5-5 and TRBJ2-7; 12 nucleotides agree with TRBD2. The CDR3 is made up of 15 amino acids. Trimming at V came to 0 bases and at J to 2 bases, leaving 0 bases not matched to a gene. From germline, CDR1 is SGHKS and CDR2 YYEKEE (reference sequence). CDR3 DNA: TGTGCCAGCAGCTTGGCTAGCGGGGGGGCCTACGAGCAGTACTTC. It specifies CASSLASGGAYEQYF.

V is TRBV27 and J is TRBJ2-2; D is uncertain. Trimming removed 7 bases at V and 6 bases at J, with 27 bases between. This CDR3 contains 18 residues. Germline CDR1 is MNHEY and CDR2 is SMNVEV (reference sequence). The DNA for the CDR3 is TGTGCCAGCACCCCCCGCGTAGGGTTCCCCAACTGGTCCGGGGAGCTGTTTTTT. Its protein product is CASTPRVGFPNWSGELFF.

This clone came up a few times. The chain uses TRBV6-6 and TRBJ1-2; 11 bases are shared with TRBD1. Germline loops: CDR1 MNHNY, CDR2 SVGAGI (reference sequence). The V segment lost 5 bases and the J segment 6 bases; nucleotides outside the gene matches: 5. This CDR3 is 14 amino acids long. DNA of the CDR3: TGTGCCAGCAGTGCCCCGGGACAGGGGGATGGCTACACCTTC. Protein: CASSAPGQGDGYTF.

In the case of this clone: The junction does not match germline at one end; this may be a read error. V and J are TRBV28 and TRBJ2-7; the match to TRBD2 covers 7 bases. CDR3 length equals 18 residues. Germline V gene data show CDR1 as MDHEN and CDR2 as SYDVKM. The CDR3 is CASSPYPLVETSSHEQYF. DNA for the CDR3: TGTGCCAGCAGCCCTTACCCCCTGGTCGAGACTAGCTCCCACGAGCAGTACTTC.

V gene TRBV19 combines with J gene TRBJ1-1; no firm D call. CDR1 and CDR2 (germline): LNHDA, SQIVND (reference sequence). The CDR3 loop spans 14 amino acids. V was cut by 7 bases and J by 0 bases, with 12 bases left in between. In nucleotides, the CDR3 is TGTGCCAGTAAAAGGAACCCAGTGAACACTGAAGCTTTCTTT. Its translation: CASKRNPVNTEAFF.

The chain carries TRBV4-2 and TRBJ2-1; the D gene could be TRBD1 or TRBD2 (5 bases each). Germline V CDR1 and CDR2: LGHNA, YNFKEQ. The V end was cut by 0 bases, the J end by 5 bases, with 11 bases between. CDR3 length equals 15 residues. The DNA of the CDR3 is TGTGCCAGCAGCCAAGATTGGGACCTAGACAATGAGCAGTTCTTC. Translating it yields CASSQDWDLDNEQFF.

This sequence joins TRBV28 and TRBJ2-3; D uncertain. CDR3 length: 14 amino acids. The V and J ends lost 7 bases and 2 bases respectively, with 13 bases between them. Germline CDR1 is MDHEN and CDR2 is SYDVKM. The DNA for the CDR3 is TGTGCCAGCATTAAACTTGGACCCACAGATACGCAGTATTTT. It is translated as CASIKLGPTDTQYF.

The gene calls are TRBV6-1 and TRBJ2-3; D not certain. Deletions cut 1 base from V and 3 bases from J, with 8 bases between. Looked up from germline, CDR1 is MNHNS and CDR2 is SASEGT. CDR3 length equals 14 residues. The CDR3 reads CASSEGYRTDTQYF. CDR3 nucleotide sequence: TGTGCCAGCAGTGAAGGTTACAGAACAGATACGCAGTATTTT.